The 10 T cell receptor beta chains below come from one sample, sequenced in a study of shared clonotypes between healthy human individuals. Sequencing used immunoSEQ multiplex PCR; TCRdb keeps in-frame clones, though not all of them. This sample has about 1 million clones, with approximately 68% found just once. The sequenced sample consisted of memory CD4+ T cells sorted from blood. Specified subset: CD45RA-negative fraction. These receptors all stem from a man aged 18 to 29 in good health.

Notes on this clone: One base away lies a much larger clone, so this may be a sequencing read error. The sample carries other DNA sequences with the same CDR3. The V and J genes are TRBV5-1 and TRBJ2-3; the D is unclear. V lost 5 bases and J 0 bases, leaving 4 bases between the germline ends. This CDR3 contains 12 residues. CDR1 is SGHRS, CDR2 YFSETQ, per germline. For the CDR3, the DNA is TGCGCCAGCAGATTTAGCACAGATACGCAGTATTTT. It encodes CASRFSTDTQYF.

This clone was observed once. The chain links TRBV4-2 to TRBJ1-2; 8 bases are shared with TRBD1. The trim removed 4 bases at V and 6 bases at J, leaving 4 bases unmatched. The CDR3 is 13 residues long. Per the germline V gene, CDR1 is LGHNA and CDR2 is YNFKEQ. CDR3 nucleotide sequence: TGTGCCAGCAGCCCACAGGGGGTAGATGGCTACACCTTC. Protein product: CASSPQGVDGYTF.

CDR3 protein: CASSQDGTGGFGYTF. The CDR3 DNA follows: TGCGCCAGCAGCCAAGACGGGACAGGGGGTTTTGGCTACACCTTC. This chain connects TRBV4-1 to TRBJ1-2; 11 positions agree with TRBD1. CDR1 and CDR2 from the germline V gene are MGHRA and YSYEKL. This CDR3 is built from 15 residues. The J segment lost 7 bases and the V segment lost 0 bases, leaving 4 bases of the junction unmatched.

This sequence joins TRBV13 and TRBJ2-5; D might be TRBD1 or TRBD2, each matching 6 bases. This CDR3 has 16 residues. V lost 6 bases to trimming and J lost 0 bases, with 17 bases between them. From germline, CDR1 is PRHDT and CDR2 FYEKMQ (reference sequence). Here the CDR3 reads CASRSREGGNQETQYF. The CDR3 DNA follows: TGTGCCAGCAGGTCTAGAGAGGGGGGAAACCAAGAGACCCAGTACTTC.

This clone was recorded once. The rearrangement joins TRBV6-5 to TRBJ2-5, with D uncertain. This CDR3 spans 13 amino acids. Germline values: CDR1 MNHEY, CDR2 SVGAGI. The V end lost 8 bases, the J end lost 2 bases, and 12 bases lay between the germline ends. CDR3 in amino acids: CASARSRQETQYF. In DNA, the CDR3 is TGTGCCAGCGCCCGATCGCGACAAGAGACCCAGTACTTC.

The chain combines TRBV15 with TRBJ2-3, with 7 bases aligning to TRBD2. V lost 6 bases, J lost 0 bases, and 3 bases stayed unmatched. The germline gives CDR1 LNHNV, CDR2 YYDKDF (reference sequence). This CDR3 region has 14 residues. The CDR3 region has the DNA TGTGCCACCAGGAAAGCGGGGAGCACAGATACGCAGTATTTT. Protein sequence: CATRKAGSTDTQYF.

J is TRBJ2-1 and V is TRBV5-4, with 10 nucleotides matching TRBD1. Per germline, CDR1 SGHNT and CDR2 YYREEE (reference sequence). The CDR3 extends over 14 amino acids. V lost 4 bases to trimming and J lost 8 bases; unmatched junction nucleotides: 6. The CDR3 DNA follows: TGTGCCAGCAGCCGGGACAGGGGTTCCGATGAGCAGTTCTTC. It codes for CASSRDRGSDEQFF.

This rearrangement joins TRBV2 to TRBJ2-2; possible D gene TRBD2, 6 bases. The V gene's germline CDR1 is SNHLY and CDR2 FYNNEI. The CDR3 covers 15 residues. V dropped 11 bases and J dropped 4 bases, with 20 bases sitting between them. The CDR3 DNA reads TGTGCCGCCCAGGTTGGGCGGGGCACCACCGGGGAGCTGTTTTTT. It codes for CAAQVGRGTTGELFF.

The chain joins TRBV28 to TRBJ1-3; unclear D gene. The V end lost 8 bases, the J end lost 2 bases, and 10 bases lay between the germline ends. This CDR3 region has 13 residues. Germline V gives CDR1 MDHEN, CDR2 SYDVKM. This CDR3 is CASRLVAGNTIYF. CDR3 in DNA: TGTGCCAGCCGCTTAGTCGCTGGAAACACCATATATTTT.

The chain employs TRBV6-1 and TRBJ2-2; D gene uncertain. Trimming took off 0 bases at V and 4 bases at J, with 9 bases between the two ends. This CDR3 spans 15 amino acids. Looked up from germline, CDR1 is MNHNS and CDR2 is SASEGT. The DNA of the CDR3 is TGTGCCAGCAGTGAAGCGGCGAGCGCCACCGGGGAGCTGTTTTTT. Its protein product is CASSEAASATGELFF.